These T cell receptor beta chains were read from a single sample in a study of regulatory and conventional T cells in RAG deficiency. Only in-frame clones appear in the TCRdb table, and some are missing; sequencing was by immunoSEQ multiplex PCR. The sample includes about 30,000 clones, about 90% of them seen just once. These data are also associated with another study on regulatory T cells.

Sequencing used Tregs sorted from blood. The receptors shown here come from a human donor in good health. Each CDR3 is given with its conserved first and last residue. D genes are given only for firm matches. A clone size is listed for some rows: how often the clone was seen (once, few, many), or a class if it is expanded.

TRBJ1-4	16	TRBV7-9	once	TRBD1	CASSEGLGQGNEKLFF	TGTGCCAGCAGCGAGGGCCTGGGACAGGGAAATGAAAAACTGTTTTTT
TRBJ1-2	16	TRBV5-4	NA	NA	CASSSPSDKVTHGYTF	TGTGCCAGCAGCTCTCCCTCGGACAAAGTTACACATGGCTACACCTTC
TRBJ1-3	15	TRBV29-1	NA	NA	CSVVGGQSSGNTIYF	TGCAGCGTTGTCGGGGGGCAGTCTTCTGGAAACACCATATATTTT
TRBJ1-2	15	TRBV5-6	NA	NA	CASSLVNHLNYGYTF	TGTGCCAGCAGCTTGGTCAACCACCTAAACTATGGCTACACCTTC
TRBJ1-6	16	TRBV2	NA	NA	CASRGRTLSYNSPLHF	TGTGCCAGCAGGGGTAGGACATTGAGCTATAATTCACCCCTCCACTTT
TRBJ2-2	15	TRBV6-5	NA	TRBD2	CASRPGGANTGELFF	TGTGCCAGCAGACCCGGGGGGGCGAACACCGGGGAGCTGTTTTTT
TRBJ1-6	12	TRBV30	few	NA	CAWKKGPASLHF	TGTGCCTGGAAAAAGGGACCGGCCAGCCTCCACTTT
TRBJ1-2	17	TRBV4-1	NA	NA	CASSHPVWETANYGYTF	TGCGCCAGCAGCCACCCCGTATGGGAAACAGCTAACTATGGCTACACCTTC
TRBJ1-6	18	TRBV30	NA	NA	CAWSVLRGGGGYNSPLHF	TGTGCCTGGAGTGTACTCCGGGGAGGCGGAGGTTATAATTCACCCCTCCACTTT
TRBJ2-3	15	TRBV6-4	NA	NA	CASSDSGAGTDTQYF	TGTGCCAGCAGTGACTCCGGCGCGGGCACAGATACGCAGTATTTT
TRBJ1-1	15	TRBV4-2	NA	TRBD1	CASSFNRGGNTEAFF	TGTGCCAGCAGCTTTAACAGGGGAGGGAACACTGAAGCTTTCTTT
TRBJ1-3	12	TRBV30	NA	NA	CAWRTGSNTIYF	TGTGCCTGGAGGACGGGGTCTAACACCATATATTTT
TRBJ2-3	16	TRBV11-2	NA	NA	CASSLAAGLGTDTQYF	TGTGCCAGCAGCTTAGCCGCAGGGTTGGGTACAGATACGCAGTATTTT
TRBJ1-1	11	TRBV6-1	NA	NA	CASRIFTEAFF	TGTGCCAGCAGAATTTTCACTGAAGCTTTCTTT
TRBJ1-2	15	TRBV18	once	TRBD1	CASSSTGQGASGYTF	TGTGCCAGCTCATCAACAGGACAGGGGGCCAGTGGCTACACCTTC
TRBJ2-7	14	TRBV5-1	NA	NA	CASSLRDTSYEQYF	TGCGCCAGCAGCCTCCGGGACACCTCCTACGAGCAGTACTTC
TRBJ2-3	15	TRBV2	NA	NA	CASILGSLGTDTQYF	TGTGCCAGTATCCTGGGGAGCCTCGGCACAGATACGCAGTATTTT
TRBJ1-2	14	TRBV5-6	NA	TRBD1	CASSRTGTAYGYTF	TGTGCCAGCAGCCGCACCGGGACAGCATATGGCTACACCTTC
TRBJ2-3	17	TRBV29-1	NA	TRBD1	CSVSRSTGTGGTDTQYF	TGCAGCGTTTCTCGATCGACCGGGACAGGGGGCACAGATACGCAGTATTTT
TRBJ1-1	11	TRBV6-5	NA	NA	CASSLGGAAFF	TGTGCCAGCAGTTTGGGGGGCGCAGCTTTCTTT
TRBJ1-1	12	TRBV7-3	NA	NA	CASSPSGTEAFF	TGTGCCAGCAGCCCTAGTGGCACTGAAGCTTTCTTT
TRBJ1-5	15	TRBV6-1	NA	NA	CASSEILEGNQPQHF	TGTGCCAGCAGTGAAATCCTGGAGGGCAATCAGCCCCAGCATTTT
TRBJ2-1	11	TRBV18	NA	NA	CASSLRIEQFF	TGTGCCAGCTCACTCCGGATAGAGCAGTTCTTC
TRBJ1-2	22	TRBV10-3	NA	NA	CAISESPGLGGKRESTNYGYTF	TGTGCCATCAGTGAGTCTCCCGGCCTGGGGGGAAAAAGGGAGAGTACTAACTATGGCTACACCTTC
TRBJ1-1	13	TRBV6-1	NA	NA	CASSSAHDRYAFF	TGTGCCAGCAGTTCGGCACACGACAGGTATGCTTTCTTT
TRBJ2-3	16	TRBV6-9	few	TRBD2	CASPGMGRGSTDTQYF	TGTGCCAGTCCCGGGATGGGGCGGGGGAGCACAGATACGCAGTATTTT
TRBJ2-5	15	TRBV7-9	NA	TRBD2	CASSRRFAGGETQYF	TGTGCCAGCAGCAGGCGCTTTGCGGGGGGCGAGACCCAGTACTTC
TRBJ1-5	15	TRBV7-8	NA	NA	CASSLRAEVNQPQHF	TGTGCCAGCAGCTTACGGGCAGAAGTCAATCAGCCCCAGCATTTT
TRBJ1-2	16	TRBV18	NA	NA	CASSPRQSNRVDGYTF	TGTGCCAGCTCACCACGACAGAGTAACAGGGTAGATGGCTACACCTTC
TRBJ2-5	14	TRBV6-1	once	NA	CASSGRSFRETQYF	TGTGCCAGCAGTGGGAGGAGCTTCCGGGAGACCCAGTACTTC
TRBJ2-2	15	TRBV27	NA	NA	CASSLVQGWTGELFF	TGTGCCAGCAGTTTGGTCCAGGGTTGGACCGGGGAGCTGTTTTTT
TRBJ2-1	15	TRBV7-9	NA	TRBD2	CASSSYSGGVHEQFF	TGTGCCAGCAGCTCCTATAGCGGGGGGGTTCACGAGCAGTTCTTC
TRBJ2-2	14	TRBV19	NA	NA	CASSMGRDTGELFF	TGTGCCAGTAGTATGGGTCGGGACACCGGGGAGCTGTTTTTT
TRBJ1-3	16	TRBV6-1	NA	NA	CASSEALRTPGNTIYF	TGTGCCAGCAGTGAAGCGCTACGGACGCCCGGAAACACCATATATTTT
TRBJ2-1	12	TRBV23-1	NA	TRBD1	CASSQFWDRKFF	TGCGCCAGCAGTCAATTTTGGGACAGGAAGTTCTTC
TRBJ2-7	16	TRBV11-2	NA	NA	CASSLALYKSSYEQYF	TGTGCCAGCAGCTTAGCCCTCTACAAAAGCTCCTACGAGCAGTACTTC